Each of the 21 T cell receptor beta chains below was sequenced from the same sample in a study of response to subunit inactivated influenza vaccine. TCRdb redid the calling of the RT-PCR reads with MiXCR, one entry per CDR3 protein. The sample yields around 710,000 distinct CDR3 sequences, approximately 13% seen once. The sequencing here drew on PBMCs from blood, taken 14 to 15 days before vaccination. Receptors originate from a man in his forties or fifties who received an inactivated influenza vaccine.

The CDR3 is CASSTGTASETQYF. The CDR3 bases are TGTGCCAGCAGCACGGGGACGGCCTCGGAGACCCAGTACTTC. The rearrangement joins TRBV5-5 to TRBJ2-5; D assignment may be TRBD1 or TRBD2 (5 bases each). This CDR3 comprises 14 residues. Trimming shortened V by 4 bases and J by 5 bases, and 15 bases separated the two germline ends. CDR1 is SGHKS, CDR2 YYEKEE, per germline (reference sequence).

This clonotype was observed a few times. J is TRBJ2-7 and V is TRBV12-3 or TRBV12-4; unclear D gene. The germline V and J ends were trimmed by 5 bases and 6 bases, with 17 bases remaining between them. CDR3 size: 14 residues. In DNA, the CDR3 is TGTGCCAGCAGTCCCCCGAACCTCCTCGGCGAGCAGTACTTC. Translating gives CASSPPNLLGEQYF.

This clonotype was seen more than once but under ten times. V is TRBV7-9 and J is TRBJ2-3, with 8 bases matching TRBD1. Germline V gene data show CDR1 as SEHNR and CDR2 as FQNEAQ (reference sequence). The CDR3 length is 16 residues. Trimming took 1 base from V and 1 from J; bases not matched to a gene: 4. CDR3 sequence: CASSLGATGGTDTQYF. In nucleotides, the CDR3 is TGTGCCAGCAGCTTAGGAGCGACAGGGGGCACAGATACGCAGTATTTT.

There are a few counts of this clonotype. This chain connects TRBV7-8 to TRBJ1-6; D might be TRBD1 (6 bases). V gave up 5 bases and J gave up 8 bases, with 19 bases separating them. CDR1 is SGHVS and CDR2 is FQNEAQ in the germline V gene. This CDR3 is built from 16 residues. The CDR3 region is CASSTKGDWNYSPLHF. The CDR3 nucleotides are TGTGCCAGCAGCACAAAGGGGGACTGGAATTATTCACCCCTCCACTTT.

The chain couples TRBV2 to TRBJ2-7; TRBD1 agrees at 7 bases. V was pared by 7 bases and J by 0 bases, with 6 bases of the junction left unmatched. CDR1 SNHLY and CDR2 FYNNEI come from the germline V gene. The CDR3 length is 14 residues. CDR3 residues: CASIPGQTSYEQYF. CDR3 sequence (DNA): TGTGCCAGCATTCCGGGACAGACCTCCTACGAGCAGTACTTC. The variable domain in full, completed from reference TRBV2 and TRBJ2-7, reads EPEVTQTPSHQVTQMGQEVILRCVPISNHLYFYWYRQILGQKVEFLVSFYNNEISEKSEIFDDQFSVERPDGSNFTLKIRSTKLEDSAMYFCASIPGQTSYEQYFGPGTRLTVT.

This clonotype was counted only a few times. The chain links TRBV19 to TRBJ1-2; TRBD1 aligns across 7 bases. CDR1 is LNHDA and CDR2 is SQIVND in the germline V gene (reference sequence). The CDR3 is 14 amino acids. V gave up 5 bases and J gave up 2 bases; unmatched junction bases: 5. The DNA of the CDR3 is TGTGCCAGTAGTTCGACGACAGGGAACTATGGCTACACCTTC. It translates to CASSSTTGNYGYTF.

V and J are TRBV9 and TRBJ1-2; no clear D gene. V gave up 3 bases and J gave up 4 bases, with 16 bases separating them. The CDR3 covers 15 residues. Germline V gene lookup returns CDR1 SGDLS and CDR2 YYNGEE. For the CDR3, the DNA is TGTGCCAGCAGCGCCACAGCCCTCTATGGCTATGGCTACACCTTC. This codes for CASSATALYGYGYTF.

V and J are TRBV2 and TRBJ2-6, with 8 bases matching TRBD1. The CDR3 has 17 residues. V was clipped by 8 bases and J by 0 bases; unmatched bases: 9. The germline V gene encodes CDR1 SNHLY and CDR2 FYNNEI. CDR3 sequence reads: CASSLTGGSSGANVLTF. CDR3 bases: TGTGCCAGCTCTTTAACAGGGGGTAGCTCTGGGGCCAACGTCCTGACTTTC. The complete variable domain, with remaining parts taken from reference TRBV2 and TRBJ2-6, reads EPEVTQTPSHQVTQMGQEVILRCVPISNHLYFYWYRQILGQKVEFLVSFYNNEISEKSEIFDDQFSVERPDGSNFTLKIRSTKLEDSAMYFCASSLTGGSSGANVLTFGAGSRLTVL.

This clonotype was detected only a few times. The chain's CDR3 is CASSLPQEHNEQFF. As DNA, the CDR3 is TGTGCCAGCAGCCTCCCGCAGGAGCACAATGAGCAGTTCTTC. The V and J genes are TRBV21-1 and TRBJ2-1; the listed D gene, TRBD2, was not tested against the DNA. TRBV21-1 is termed a pseudogene. The CDR3 extends over 14 amino acids.

V and J are TRBV27 and TRBJ1-2; 11 positions agree with TRBD1. The trim removed 5 bases at V and 3 bases at J, leaving 5 bases unmatched. This CDR3 contains 15 residues. Per germline, CDR1 MNHEY and CDR2 SMNVEV (reference sequence). DNA for the CDR3: TGTGCCAGCAGTCCATGGACAGGGGGCGACTATGGCTACACCTTC. Protein: CASSPWTGGDYGYTF.

This clonotype was observed a handful of times. The genes are TRBV4-2 and TRBJ2-7, with D tentatively TRBD2 (5 bases). CDR1 LGHNA and CDR2 YNFKEQ come from the germline V gene. The CDR3 extends over 13 amino acids. V shed 3 bases and J shed 2 bases, with 8 bases lying between them. The DNA of the CDR3 is TGTGCCAGCAGCCACGAGGGCACCTACGAGCAGTACTTC. This encodes CASSHEGTYEQYF.

This chain links TRBV24-1 with TRBJ2-5; D possibly corresponds to TRBD1 (5 bases). The V gene lost 0 bases and the J gene lost 2 bases, with 12 bases spanning the gap. The CDR3 sequence is 16 residues long. Germline CDR1 is KGHDR and CDR2 is SFDVKD. The CDR3 sequence is CATSDLEAGQQETQYF. The CDR3 nucleotides are TGTGCCACCAGTGATTTGGAGGCAGGGCAACAAGAGACCCAGTACTTC.

This clonotype came up many times. The J gene is TRBJ1-1, the V gene TRBV6-5; D is unresolved. CDR3 length equals 12 residues. The V gene's germline CDR1 is MNHEY and CDR2 SVGAGI. The V and J ends lost 6 bases and 5 bases respectively, with 10 bases between them. In DNA form, the CDR3 reads TGTGCCAGCAGATCGGACCGGACTGAAGCTTTCTTT. It codes for CASRSDRTEAFF.

This sequence joins TRBV5-4 and TRBJ2-2; 7 nucleotides align to TRBD1. Germline CDR1 reads SGHNT; CDR2 reads YYREEE (reference sequence). The CDR3 runs to 16 residues. V was pared by 4 bases and J by 3 bases, with 9 bases of the junction left unmatched. CDR3 loop: CASSDRTGADTGELFF. The CDR3 coding sequence is TGTGCCAGCAGCGACCGAACAGGGGCGGACACCGGGGAGCTGTTTTTT.

This clonotype has a count of ten or more. The rearrangement links TRBV7-9 to TRBJ2-3, with 9 bases that match TRBD2. V lost 4 bases, J lost 3 bases, and 8 bases stayed unmatched. CDR1 is SEHNR and CDR2 is FQNEAQ in the germline V gene (reference sequence). CDR3 length: 16 amino acids. CDR3 nucleotides: TGTGCCAGCAGCTACACACCGGGACTAGCTACAGATACGCAGTATTTT. This codes for CASSYTPGLATDTQYF.

A few counts support this clonotype. V is TRBV20-1 and J is TRBJ2-5; tentative D call: TRBD2 (6 bases). Germline CDR1 DFQATT, CDR2 SNEGSKA (reference sequence). Trimming shortened V by 3 bases and J by 1 base, and 18 bases separated the two germline ends. CDR3 length: 16 residues. As DNA, the CDR3 is TGCAGTGCTAGTTCGGCTAGCGAGGCCCTCCAAGAGACCCAGTACTTC. This translates into CSASSASEALQETQYF.

This sequence joins TRBV12-3 or TRBV12-4 and TRBJ2-1; TRBD1 is a possible D gene (7 bases). There are 18 residues in the CDR3. V dropped 1 base and J dropped 2 bases, with 18 bases sitting between them. The CDR3 sequence: CASSLVLRQGGPYNEQFF. DNA for the CDR3: TGTGCCAGCAGTTTAGTACTGAGACAGGGAGGTCCCTACAATGAGCAGTTCTTC.

The V and J genes are TRBV5-4 and TRBJ2-2, with 7 bases that match TRBD1. From germline, CDR1 is SGHNT and CDR2 YYREEE (reference sequence). The CDR3 runs 16 residues. Unmatched junction bases numbered 10, after V lost 4 bases and J lost 4 bases. The CDR3 nucleotides read TGTGCCAGCAGCCTCCAACAGGGGAGTGTCACCGGGGAGCTGTTTTTT. Protein product: CASSLQQGSVTGELFF.

V gene TRBV5-5 combines with J gene TRBJ2-7; 11 bases match TRBD1. This CDR3 is 15 amino acids long. CDR1 and CDR2 from the germline V gene are SGHKS and YYEKEE (reference sequence). The V gene end was trimmed by 4 bases and the J gene end by 4 bases; junction bases not matched to a gene: 7. The CDR3 nucleotides read TGTGCCAGCAGCCTTGGGACAGGGGGGAAGTACGAGCAGTACTTC. Encoded protein: CASSLGTGGKYEQYF.

The CDR3 coding sequence is TGTGCCAGCAGCCCCCACACCACCACCGGGACCCGGGTGAATGAGCAGTTCTTC. This encodes CASSPHTTTGTRVNEQFF. J is TRBJ2-1 and V is TRBV6-1; the D gene could be TRBD1 or TRBD2 (5 bases each). The V and J ends lost 6 bases and 7 bases respectively, with 28 bases between them. The CDR3 runs to 18 residues. CDR1 is MNHNS, CDR2 SASEGT, per germline.

The gene calls are TRBV5-1 and TRBJ2-3; D is perhaps TRBD2 (6 bases). CDR3 length equals 16 residues. Trimming cost V 4 bases and J 0 bases, with 15 bases left between them. The germline gives CDR1 SGHRS, CDR2 YFSETQ. The CDR3 protein is CASSSLGGPSTDTQYF. As DNA, the CDR3 is TGCGCCAGCAGCAGCCTCGGAGGGCCTAGCACAGATACGCAGTATTTT.